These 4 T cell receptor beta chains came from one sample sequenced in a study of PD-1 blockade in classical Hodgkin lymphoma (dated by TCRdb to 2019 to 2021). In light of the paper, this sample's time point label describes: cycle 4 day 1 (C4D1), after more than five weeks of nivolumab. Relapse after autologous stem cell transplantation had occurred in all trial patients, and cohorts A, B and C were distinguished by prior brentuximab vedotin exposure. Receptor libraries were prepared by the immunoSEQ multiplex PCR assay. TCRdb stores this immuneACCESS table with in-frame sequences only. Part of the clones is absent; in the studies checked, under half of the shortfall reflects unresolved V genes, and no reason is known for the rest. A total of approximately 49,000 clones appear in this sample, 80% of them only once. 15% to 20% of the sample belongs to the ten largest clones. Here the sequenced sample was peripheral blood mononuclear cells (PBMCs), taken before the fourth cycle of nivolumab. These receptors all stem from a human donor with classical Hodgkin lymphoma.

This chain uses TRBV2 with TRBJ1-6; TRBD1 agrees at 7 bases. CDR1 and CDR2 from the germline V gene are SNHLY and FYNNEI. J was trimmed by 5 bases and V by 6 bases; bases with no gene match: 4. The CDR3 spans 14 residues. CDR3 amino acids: CASRRGTDNSPLHF. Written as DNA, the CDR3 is TGTGCCAGCAGGAGGGGGACAGATAATTCACCCCTCCACTTT. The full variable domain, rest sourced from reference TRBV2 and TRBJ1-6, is EPEVTQTPSHQVTQMGQEVILRCVPISNHLYFYWYRQILGQKVEFLVSFYNNEISEKSEIFDDQFSVERPDGSNFTLKIRSTKLEDSAMYFCASRRGTDNSPLHFGNGTRLTVT.

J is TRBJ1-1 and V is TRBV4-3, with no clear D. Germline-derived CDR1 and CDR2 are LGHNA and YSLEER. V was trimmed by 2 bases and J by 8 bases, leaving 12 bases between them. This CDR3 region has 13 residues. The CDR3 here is CASSQYGFSEAFF. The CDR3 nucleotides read TGCGCCAGCAGCCAATATGGGTTTTCCGAAGCTTTCTTT.

The CDR3 DNA sequence: TGTGCCAGCAGCGTAGAAGGACTTGAGTACAATGAGCAGTTCTTC. This sequence encodes CASSVEGLEYNEQFF. This rearrangement joins TRBV9 to TRBJ2-1, with D tentatively TRBD2 (5 bases). This CDR3 is 15 amino acids long. Germline values: CDR1 SGDLS, CDR2 YYNGEE. Trimming left V 0 bases short and J 4 bases short, with 11 bases between.

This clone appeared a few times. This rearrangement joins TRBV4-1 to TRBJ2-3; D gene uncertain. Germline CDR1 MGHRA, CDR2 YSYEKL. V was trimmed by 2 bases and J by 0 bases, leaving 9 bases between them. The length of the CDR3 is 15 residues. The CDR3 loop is CASSQFDGSTDTQYF. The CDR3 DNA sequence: TGCGCCAGCAGCCAATTCGATGGCAGCACAGATACGCAGTATTTT.